These 10 T cell receptor beta chains originate from one sample sequenced in a study of cytomegalovirus exposure and HLA in healthy donors. The primer mix had 60 Vbeta and 13 Jbeta primers. Repertoires were generated with immunoSEQ multiplex PCR, while TCRdb's copy carries only in-frame clones and drops some. Of roughly 97,000 clones in the sample, 60% to 80% were seen once. Sequencing was done on a sample of PBMCs. These receptors all stem from a man aged 55-75 years in good health and CMV-seropositive.

This chain's CDR3 is CATRRGADQPQHF. CDR3 in DNA: TGTGCCACCCGGAGGGGCGCGGATCAGCCCCAGCATTTT. The V gene is TRBV19, the J gene TRBJ1-5; TRBD1 is a possible D gene (5 bases). CDR1 and CDR2 (germline): LNHDA, SQIVND (reference sequence). The V and J ends lost 10 bases and 5 bases respectively, with 15 bases between them. The CDR3 covers 13 residues. The whole variable domain, filled in from reference TRBV19 and TRBJ1-5, reads DGGITQSPKYLFRKEGQNVTLSCEQNLNHDAMYWYRQDPGQGLRLIYYSQIVNDFQKGDIAEGYSVSREKKESFPLTVTSAQKNPTAFYLCATRRGADQPQHFGDGTRLSIL.

In DNA form, the CDR3 reads TGTGCCAGCGCGGGGGTTAGCACAGATACGCAGTATTTT. Translated, it gives CASAGVSTDTQYF. The chain links TRBV5-6 to TRBJ2-3, with 7 bases matching TRBD2. Trimming cost V 7 bases and J 0 bases; bases outside gene matches: 2. The CDR3 spans 13 residues. Per germline, CDR1 SGHDT and CDR2 YYEEEE.

A few counts support this clone. The genes are TRBV20-1 and TRBJ1-2, with D perhaps matching TRBD1 (5 bases). CDR3 length: 11 residues. CDR1 and CDR2 from the germline V gene are DFQATT and SNEGSKA (reference sequence). CDR3 protein: CIFRVGYGYTF. CDR3 bases: TGCATCTTCAGGGTGGGCTATGGCTACACCTTC.

The chain has TRBV7-9 and TRBJ2-4, with 8 bases identical to TRBD2. Germline trimming cut 5 bases from V and 0 bases from J; bases unmatched to any gene: 12. CDR1 is SEHNR, CDR2 FQNEAQ, per germline (reference sequence). The CDR3 sequence is 18 residues long. DNA for the CDR3: TGTGCCAGCAGCCCAAAACTCACTAGCGGACTAGCCAAAAACATTCAGTACTTC. Its translation: CASSPKLTSGLAKNIQYF.

V is TRBV18 and J is TRBJ1-2; tentatively, D is TRBD1 (5 bases). Trimming removed 4 bases at V and 3 bases at J, with 9 bases between. CDR1 is KGHSH, CDR2 LQKENI, per germline. The CDR3 sequence is 13 residues long. CDR3 coding DNA: TGTGCCAGCTCACTACTACAGGACTATGGCTACACCTTC. This sequence encodes CASSLLQDYGYTF.

V is TRBV10-3 and J is TRBJ2-1, with D possibly being TRBD1 (6 bases). The CDR3 sequence is 15 residues long. Germline CDR1 and CDR2: ENHRY and SYGVKD. V lost 6 bases and J lost 6, with 18 bases in between. CDR3 DNA sequence: TGTGCCATCAGCCGACAGGTAGGGTTTCGCAATGAGCAGTTCTTC. Translating it yields CAISRQVGFRNEQFF.

This clone showed up just once. J is TRBJ2-5 and V is TRBV29-1, with TRBD1 identical over 7 bases. The germline V gene encodes CDR1 SQVTM and CDR2 ANQGSEA. V shed 2 bases, J shed 1 base, and the junction held 10 bases outside the gene matches. The CDR3 length is 16 residues. This CDR3 reads CSVEPLSRDSQETQYF. In nucleotides, the CDR3 is TGCAGCGTTGAACCTCTTAGCCGGGACAGCCAAGAGACCCAGTACTTC.

The J gene is TRBJ1-3, the V gene TRBV5-1; maybe TRBD1 (5 bases). Germline CDR1 SGHRS, CDR2 YFSETQ. V lost 0 bases and J lost 7, with 8 bases in between. The CDR3 spans 13 residues. CDR3 nucleotide sequence: TGCGCCAGCAGCTTGGGGGGCGCGAACACCATATATTTT. Translating it yields CASSLGGANTIYF.

The chain has TRBV19 and TRBJ2-7; D may be TRBD2 (5 bases). Germline V gene data show CDR1 as LNHDA and CDR2 as SQIVND (reference sequence). The CDR3 covers 14 residues. Trimming took 3 bases from V and 4 from J, leaving 13 bases between them. CDR3 DNA: TGTGCCAGTAGTATGAATCAGAGGGTTTACGAGCAGTACTTC. As protein: CASSMNQRVYEQYF.

This clone has more than one count but fewer than ten. This rearrangement joins TRBV4-3 to TRBJ2-7; no reliable D call. CDR1 and CDR2 (germline): LGHNA, YSLEER. Deletions cut 0 bases from V and 3 bases from J, with 12 bases between. The CDR3 covers 15 residues. CDR3 sequence reads: CASSQDQVFRYEQYF. In DNA, the CDR3 is TGCGCCAGCAGCCAAGATCAGGTTTTTCGCTACGAGCAGTACTTC.